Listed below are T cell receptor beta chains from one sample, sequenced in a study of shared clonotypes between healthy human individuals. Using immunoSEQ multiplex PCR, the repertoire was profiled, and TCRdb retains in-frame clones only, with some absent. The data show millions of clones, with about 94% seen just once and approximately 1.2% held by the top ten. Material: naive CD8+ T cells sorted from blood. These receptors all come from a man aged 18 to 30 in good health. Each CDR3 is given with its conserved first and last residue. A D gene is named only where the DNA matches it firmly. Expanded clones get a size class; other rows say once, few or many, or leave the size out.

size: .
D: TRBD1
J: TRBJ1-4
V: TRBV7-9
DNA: TGTGCCAGCAGCTTCTTCACAGGGGGCGAAACGAAAACTAATGAAAAACTGTTTTTT
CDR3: CASSFFTGGETKTNEKLFF

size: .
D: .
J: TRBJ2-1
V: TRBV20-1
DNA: TGCAGTGCTAGAGTACTATCTGAGCAGTTCTTC
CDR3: CSARVLSEQFF

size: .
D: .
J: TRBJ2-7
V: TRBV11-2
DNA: TGTGCCAGCAGCTTATACGGGACATCCACCTACGAGCAGTACTTC
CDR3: CASSLYGTSTYEQYF

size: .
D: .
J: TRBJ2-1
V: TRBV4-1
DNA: TGCGCCAGCAGCCAAGATTTTCAAGAAGGCAATGAGCAGTTCTTC
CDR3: CASSQDFQEGNEQFF

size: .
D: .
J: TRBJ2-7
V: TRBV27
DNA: TGTGCCAGCAGTTTATCTCGGACTTCCGAGCAGTACTTC
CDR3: CASSLSRTSEQYF

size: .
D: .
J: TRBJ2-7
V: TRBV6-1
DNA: TGTGCCAGCAGTGTAGAACTAGTTCTCTACGAGCAGTACTTC
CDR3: CASSVELVLYEQYF

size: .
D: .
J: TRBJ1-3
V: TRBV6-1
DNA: TGTGCCACCACAGGTCCGGGCGGAAACACCATATATTTT
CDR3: CATTGPGGNTIYF

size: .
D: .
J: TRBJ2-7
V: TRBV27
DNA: TGTGCCAGCAGTTTAGGGGTGCGCTACGAGCAGTACTTC
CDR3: CASSLGVRYEQYF

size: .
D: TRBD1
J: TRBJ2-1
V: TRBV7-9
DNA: TGTGCCAGCAGCCACGACAGGGGTTCCTACAATGAGCAGTTCTTC
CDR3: CASSHDRGSYNEQFF

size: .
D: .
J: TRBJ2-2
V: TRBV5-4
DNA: TGTGCCAGCAGCTGGAAAACCGGGGAGCTGTTTTTT
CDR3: CASSWKTGELFF

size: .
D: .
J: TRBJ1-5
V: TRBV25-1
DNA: TGTGCCAGCAGTGAATACCAGGGGAGCAATCAGCCCCAGCATTTT
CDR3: CASSEYQGSNQPQHF

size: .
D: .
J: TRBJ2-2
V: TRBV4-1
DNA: TGCGCCAGCAGCCAAGGGACCTACACCGGGGAGCTGTTTTTT
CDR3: CASSQGTYTGELFF

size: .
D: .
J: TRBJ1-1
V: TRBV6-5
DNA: TGTGCCAGCAGGGGGGGAGTTTACACTGAAGCTTTCTTT
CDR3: CASRGGVYTEAFF

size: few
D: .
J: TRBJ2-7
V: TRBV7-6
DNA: TGTGCCAGCAGCTTAGATTCGAGGGGCCACGAGCAGTACTTC
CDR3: CASSLDSRGHEQYF

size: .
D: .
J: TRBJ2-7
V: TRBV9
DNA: TGTGCCAGCAGCTCAGGTACCTACGAGCAGTACTTC
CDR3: CASSSGTYEQYF

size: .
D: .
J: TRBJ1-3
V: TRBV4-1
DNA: TGCGCCAGCAGCCAAGCGGTTCCGGATGGAAACACCATATATTTT
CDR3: CASSQAVPDGNTIYF

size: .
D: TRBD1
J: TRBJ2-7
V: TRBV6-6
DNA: TGTGCCAGCACCCGGGACAGTTCCTACGAGCAGTACTTC
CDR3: CASTRDSSYEQYF

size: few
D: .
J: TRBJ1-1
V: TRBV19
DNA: TGTGCCAGTAGTATCCCCGGCATGAACACTGAAGCTTTCTTT
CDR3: CASSIPGMNTEAFF

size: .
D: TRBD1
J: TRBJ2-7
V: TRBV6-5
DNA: TGTGCCAGCAGTTTGACAGGGGGCTCTTACGAGCAGTACTTC
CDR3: CASSLTGGSYEQYF

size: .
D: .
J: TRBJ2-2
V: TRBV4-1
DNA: TGCGCCAGCAGAGGGTTTACCGGGGAGCTGTTTTTT
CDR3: CASRGFTGELFF